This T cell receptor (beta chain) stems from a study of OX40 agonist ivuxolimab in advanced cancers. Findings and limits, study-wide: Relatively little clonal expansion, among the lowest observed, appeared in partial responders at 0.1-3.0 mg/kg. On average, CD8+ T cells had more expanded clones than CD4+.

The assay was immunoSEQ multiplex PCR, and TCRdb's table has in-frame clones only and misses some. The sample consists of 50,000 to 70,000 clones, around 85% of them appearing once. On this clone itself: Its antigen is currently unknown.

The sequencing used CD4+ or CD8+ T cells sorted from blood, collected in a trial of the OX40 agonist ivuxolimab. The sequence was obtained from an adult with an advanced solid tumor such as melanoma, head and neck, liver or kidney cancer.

The CDR3 here is CASSHAGSDTGELFF. CDR3 nucleotide sequence: TGTGCCAGCAGCCATGCAGGGTCGGACACCGGGGAGCTGTTTTTT. V is TRBV9 and J is TRBJ2-2; D is perhaps TRBD1 (5 bases). The V end was cut by 4 bases, the J end by 3 bases, with 13 bases between. CDR1 and CDR2 from the germline V gene are SGDLS and YYNGEE. The CDR3 spans 15 residues.